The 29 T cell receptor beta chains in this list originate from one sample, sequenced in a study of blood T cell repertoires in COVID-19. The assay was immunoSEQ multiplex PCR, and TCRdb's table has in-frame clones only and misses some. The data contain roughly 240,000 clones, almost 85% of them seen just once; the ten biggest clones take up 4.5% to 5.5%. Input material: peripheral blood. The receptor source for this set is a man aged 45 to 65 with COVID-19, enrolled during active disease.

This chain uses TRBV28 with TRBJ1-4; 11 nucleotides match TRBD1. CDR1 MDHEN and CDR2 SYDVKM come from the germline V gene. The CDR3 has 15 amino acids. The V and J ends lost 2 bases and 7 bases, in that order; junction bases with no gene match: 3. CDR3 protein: CASSLPGQGAEKLFF. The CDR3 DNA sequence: TGTGCCAGCAGTTTACCCGGACAGGGGGCTGAAAAACTGTTTTTT.

Written as DNA, the CDR3 is TGTGCCAGCAGCATTCGGGAGGAGAGCTCCTATAATTCACCCCTCCACTTT. Its translation is CASSIREESSYNSPLHF. The V and J genes are TRBV21-1 and TRBJ1-6. TRBV21-1 is designated a pseudogene. The CDR3 length is 17 residues.

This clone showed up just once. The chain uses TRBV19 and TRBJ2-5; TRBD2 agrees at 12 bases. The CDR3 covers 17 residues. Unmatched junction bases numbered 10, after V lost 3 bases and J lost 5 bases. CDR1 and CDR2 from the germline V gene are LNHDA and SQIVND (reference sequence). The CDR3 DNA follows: TGTGCCAGTAGTATCGGACTAGCGGGATTAACAATGGAGACCCAGTACTTC. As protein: CASSIGLAGLTMETQYF.

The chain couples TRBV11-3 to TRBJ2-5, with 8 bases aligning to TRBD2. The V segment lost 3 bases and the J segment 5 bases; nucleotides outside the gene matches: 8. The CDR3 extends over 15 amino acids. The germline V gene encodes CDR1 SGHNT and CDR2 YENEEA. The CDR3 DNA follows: TGTGCCAGCAGCTTGAACGGGGGGGCCGGGGAGACCCAGTACTTC. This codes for CASSLNGGAGETQYF.

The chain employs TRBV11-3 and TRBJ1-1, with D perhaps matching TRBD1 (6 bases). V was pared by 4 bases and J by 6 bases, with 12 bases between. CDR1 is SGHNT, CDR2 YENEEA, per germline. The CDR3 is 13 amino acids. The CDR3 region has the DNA TGTGCCAGCAGCTCGACAGGTTGGTCTGAAGCTTTCTTT. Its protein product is CASSSTGWSEAFF.

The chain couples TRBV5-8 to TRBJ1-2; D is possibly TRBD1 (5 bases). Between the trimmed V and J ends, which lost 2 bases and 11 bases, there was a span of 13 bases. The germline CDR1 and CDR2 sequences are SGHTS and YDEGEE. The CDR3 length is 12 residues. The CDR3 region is CASSFQTDRYTF. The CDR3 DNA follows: TGTGCCAGCAGCTTCCAGACAGACCGGTACACCTTC.

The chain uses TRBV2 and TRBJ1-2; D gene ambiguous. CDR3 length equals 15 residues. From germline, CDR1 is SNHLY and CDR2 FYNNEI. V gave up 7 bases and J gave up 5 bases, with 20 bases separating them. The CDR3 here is CASIIDAGSPYGYTF. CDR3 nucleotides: TGTGCCAGCATTATAGATGCAGGCTCACCTTATGGCTACACCTTC.

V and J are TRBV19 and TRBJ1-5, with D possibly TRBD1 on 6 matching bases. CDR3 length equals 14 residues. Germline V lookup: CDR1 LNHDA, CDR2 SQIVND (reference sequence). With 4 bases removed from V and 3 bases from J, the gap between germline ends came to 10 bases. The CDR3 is CASSRGQPNQPQHF. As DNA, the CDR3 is TGTGCCAGTAGTAGAGGACAGCCCAATCAGCCCCAGCATTTT.

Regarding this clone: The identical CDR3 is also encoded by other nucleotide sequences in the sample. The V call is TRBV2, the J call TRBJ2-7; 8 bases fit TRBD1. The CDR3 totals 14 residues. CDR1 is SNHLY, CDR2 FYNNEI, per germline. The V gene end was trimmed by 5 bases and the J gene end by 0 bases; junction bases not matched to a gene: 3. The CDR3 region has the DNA TGTGCCAGCAGTAGACAGGGGAGCTCCTACGAGCAGTACTTC. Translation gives CASSRQGSSYEQYF.

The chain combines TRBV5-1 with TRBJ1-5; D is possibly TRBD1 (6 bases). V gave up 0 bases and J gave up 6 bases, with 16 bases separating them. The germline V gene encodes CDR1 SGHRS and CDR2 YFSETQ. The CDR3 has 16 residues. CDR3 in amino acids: CASSLGDAGAGQPQHF. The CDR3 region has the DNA TGCGCCAGCAGCTTGGGGGACGCGGGGGCGGGTCAGCCCCAGCATTTT.

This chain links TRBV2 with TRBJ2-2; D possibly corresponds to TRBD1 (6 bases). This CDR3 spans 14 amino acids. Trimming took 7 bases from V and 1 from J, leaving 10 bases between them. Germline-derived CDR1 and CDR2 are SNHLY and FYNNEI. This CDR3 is CASKMGQNTGELFF. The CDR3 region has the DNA TGTGCCAGCAAGATGGGACAGAACACCGGGGAGCTGTTTTTT.

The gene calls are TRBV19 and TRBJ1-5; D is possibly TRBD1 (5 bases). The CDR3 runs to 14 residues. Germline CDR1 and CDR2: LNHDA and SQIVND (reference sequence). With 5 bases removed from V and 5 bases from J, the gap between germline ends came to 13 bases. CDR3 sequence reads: CASSFDSAYQPQHF. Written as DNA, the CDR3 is TGTGCCAGTAGTTTCGACAGCGCGTATCAGCCCCAGCATTTT.

CDR3 amino acids: CASKRDRDLSPLHF. The CDR3 DNA sequence: TGTGCCAGCAAGAGGGACAGAGACCTTTCACCCCTCCACTTT. The chain recombines TRBV2 with TRBJ1-6; 7 bases fit TRBD1. V shed 7 bases, J shed 9 bases, and the junction held 9 bases outside the gene matches. This CDR3 spans 14 amino acids. The germline V gene encodes CDR1 SNHLY and CDR2 FYNNEI.

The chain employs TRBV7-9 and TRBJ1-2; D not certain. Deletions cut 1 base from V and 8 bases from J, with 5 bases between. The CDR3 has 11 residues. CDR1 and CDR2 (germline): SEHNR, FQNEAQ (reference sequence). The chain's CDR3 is CASSLDSGYTF. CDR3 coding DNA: TGTGCCAGCAGCTTAGATAGCGGCTACACCTTC.

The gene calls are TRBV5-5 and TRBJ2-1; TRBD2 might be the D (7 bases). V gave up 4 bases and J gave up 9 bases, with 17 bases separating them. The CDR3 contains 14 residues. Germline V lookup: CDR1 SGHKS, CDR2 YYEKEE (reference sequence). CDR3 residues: CASSEKGGGGEQFF. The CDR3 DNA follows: TGTGCCAGCAGCGAGAAGGGAGGGGGAGGTGAGCAGTTCTTC.

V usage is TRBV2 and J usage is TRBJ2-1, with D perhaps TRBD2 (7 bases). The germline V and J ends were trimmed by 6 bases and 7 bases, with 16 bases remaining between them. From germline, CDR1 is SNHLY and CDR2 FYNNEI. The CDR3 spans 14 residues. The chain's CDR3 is CASSFAGARNEQFF. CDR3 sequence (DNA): TGTGCCAGCAGCTTCGCGGGGGCGCGGAATGAGCAGTTCTTC.

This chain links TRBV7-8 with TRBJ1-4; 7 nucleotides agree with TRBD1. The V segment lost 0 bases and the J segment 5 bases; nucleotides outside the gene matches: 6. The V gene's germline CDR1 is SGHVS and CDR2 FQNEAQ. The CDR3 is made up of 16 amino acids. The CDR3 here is CASSLAPGQSNEKLFF. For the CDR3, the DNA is TGTGCCAGCAGCTTAGCCCCGGGACAGTCAAATGAAAAACTGTTTTTT.

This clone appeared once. CDR3 protein: CASSYDGYYGYTF. CDR3 in DNA: TGCGCCAGCTCCTACGACGGGTATTATGGCTACACCTTC. This chain links TRBV10-2 with TRBJ1-2; D unclear. Trimming removed 8 bases at V and 5 bases at J, with 15 bases between. The CDR3 has 13 amino acids. Germline values: CDR1 WSHSY, CDR2 SAAADI.

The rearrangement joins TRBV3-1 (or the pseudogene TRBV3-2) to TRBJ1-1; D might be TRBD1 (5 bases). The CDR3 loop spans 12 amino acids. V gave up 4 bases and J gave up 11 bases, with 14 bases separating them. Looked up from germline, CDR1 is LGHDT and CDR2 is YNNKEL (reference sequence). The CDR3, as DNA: TGTGCCAGCAGCCCCGTCGGGGGATGGGCTTTCTTT. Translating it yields CASSPVGGWAFF.

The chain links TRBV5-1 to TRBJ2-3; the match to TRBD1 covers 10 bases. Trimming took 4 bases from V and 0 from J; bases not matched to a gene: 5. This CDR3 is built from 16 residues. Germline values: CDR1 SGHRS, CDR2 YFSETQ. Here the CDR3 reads CASSLGTGASTDTQYF. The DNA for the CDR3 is TGCGCCAGCAGCCTGGGGACAGGGGCGAGCACAGATACGCAGTATTTT. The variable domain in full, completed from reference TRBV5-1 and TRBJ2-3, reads KAGVTQTPRYLIKTRGQQVTLSCSPISGHRSVSWYQQTPGQGLQFLFEYFSETQRNKGNFPGRFSGRQFSNSRSEMNVSTLELGDSALYLCASSLGTGASTDTQYFGPGTRLTVL.

The CDR3 sequence: CASSLGFGGRGVSNQPQHF. For the CDR3, the DNA is TGCGCCAGCAGCTTGGGTTTTGGGGGGAGGGGAGTGAGCAATCAGCCCCAGCATTTT. This chain links TRBV5-1 with TRBJ1-5; D is perhaps TRBD1 (5 bases). CDR1 is SGHRS and CDR2 is YFSETQ in the germline V gene. CDR3 size: 19 residues. Trimming shortened V by 0 bases and J by 1 base, and 20 bases separated the two germline ends.

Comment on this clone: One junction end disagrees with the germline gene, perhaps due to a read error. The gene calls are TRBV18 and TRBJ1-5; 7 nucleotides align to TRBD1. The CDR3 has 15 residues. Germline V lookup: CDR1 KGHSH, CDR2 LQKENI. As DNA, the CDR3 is TGTGCCAGCTCAGCACCCGGGACAGGCAATCAGCCCCAGCATTTT. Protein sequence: CASSAPGTGNQPQHF.

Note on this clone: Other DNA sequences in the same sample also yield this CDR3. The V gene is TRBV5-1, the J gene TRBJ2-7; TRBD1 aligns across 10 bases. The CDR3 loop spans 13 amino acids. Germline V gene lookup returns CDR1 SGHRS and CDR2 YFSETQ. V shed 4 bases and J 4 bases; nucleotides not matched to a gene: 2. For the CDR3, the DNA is TGCGCCAGCAGCAGGGGACAGGGGTACGAGCAGTACTTC. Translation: CASSRGQGYEQYF.

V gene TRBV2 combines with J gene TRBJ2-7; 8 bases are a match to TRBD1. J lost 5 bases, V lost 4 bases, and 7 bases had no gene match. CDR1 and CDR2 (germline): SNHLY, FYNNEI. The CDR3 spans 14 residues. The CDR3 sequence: CASSGWTGNDEQYF. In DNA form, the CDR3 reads TGTGCCAGCAGTGGATGGACAGGGAACGACGAGCAGTACTTC.

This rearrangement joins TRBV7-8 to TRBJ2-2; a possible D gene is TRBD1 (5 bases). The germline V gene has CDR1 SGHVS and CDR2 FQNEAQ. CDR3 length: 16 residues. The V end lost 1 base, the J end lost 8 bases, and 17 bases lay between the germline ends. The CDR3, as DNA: TGTGCCAGCAGCTTAGGGTTTGGCAGGGCTTCAGGGGAGCTGTTTTTT. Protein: CASSLGFGRASGELFF. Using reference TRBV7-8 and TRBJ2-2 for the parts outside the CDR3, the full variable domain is GAGVSQSPRYKVAKRGQDVALRCDPISGHVSLFWYQQALGQGPEFLTYFQNEAQLDKSGLPSDRFFAERPEGSVSTLKIQRTQQEDSAVYLCASSLGFGRASGELFFGEGSRLTVL.

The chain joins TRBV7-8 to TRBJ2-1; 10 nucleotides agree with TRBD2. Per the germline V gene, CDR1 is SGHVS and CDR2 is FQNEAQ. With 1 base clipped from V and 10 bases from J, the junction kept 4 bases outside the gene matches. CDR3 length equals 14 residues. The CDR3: CASSLVETSGEQFF. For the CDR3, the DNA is TGTGCCAGCAGCTTAGTCGAGACTAGCGGGGAGCAGTTCTTC.

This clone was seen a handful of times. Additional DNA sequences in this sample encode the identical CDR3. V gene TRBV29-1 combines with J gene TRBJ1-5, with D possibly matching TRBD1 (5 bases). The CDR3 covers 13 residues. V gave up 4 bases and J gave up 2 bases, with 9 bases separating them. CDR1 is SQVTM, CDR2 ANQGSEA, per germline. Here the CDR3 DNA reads TGCAGCGTTGGCCAGGGTGGCAATCAGCCCCAGCATTTT. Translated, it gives CSVGQGGNQPQHF.

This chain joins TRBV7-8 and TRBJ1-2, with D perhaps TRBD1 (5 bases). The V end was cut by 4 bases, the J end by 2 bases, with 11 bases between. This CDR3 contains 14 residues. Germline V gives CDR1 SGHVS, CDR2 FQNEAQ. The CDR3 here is CASSYREGNYGYTF. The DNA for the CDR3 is TGTGCCAGCAGCTATCGGGAGGGGAACTATGGCTACACCTTC.

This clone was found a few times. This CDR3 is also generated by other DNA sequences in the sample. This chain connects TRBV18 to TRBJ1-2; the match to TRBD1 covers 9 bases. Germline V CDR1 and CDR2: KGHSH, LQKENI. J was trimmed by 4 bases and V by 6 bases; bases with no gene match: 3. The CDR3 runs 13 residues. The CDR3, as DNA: TGTGCCAGCTCCCCGGGACAGGGCTATGGCTACACCTTC. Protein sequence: CASSPGQGYGYTF.